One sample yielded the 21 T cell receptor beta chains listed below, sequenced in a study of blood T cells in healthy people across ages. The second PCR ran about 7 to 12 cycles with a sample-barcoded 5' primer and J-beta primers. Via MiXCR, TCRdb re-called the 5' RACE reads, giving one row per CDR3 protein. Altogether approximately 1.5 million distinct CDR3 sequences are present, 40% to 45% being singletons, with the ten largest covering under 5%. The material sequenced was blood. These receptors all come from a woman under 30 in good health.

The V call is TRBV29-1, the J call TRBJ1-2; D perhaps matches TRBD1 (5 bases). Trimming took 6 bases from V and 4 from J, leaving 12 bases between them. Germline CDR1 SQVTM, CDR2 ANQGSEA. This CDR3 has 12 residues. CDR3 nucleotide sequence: TGCAGCGTACCAGGGAAGGGCTATGGCTACACCTTC. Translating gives CSVPGKGYGYTF. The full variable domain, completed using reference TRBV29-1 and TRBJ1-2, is SAVISQKPSRDICQRGTSLTIQCQVDSQVTMMFWYRQQPGQSLTLIATANQGSEATYESGFVIDKFPISRPNLTFSTLTVSNMSPEDSSIYLCSVPGKGYGYTFGSGTRLTVV.

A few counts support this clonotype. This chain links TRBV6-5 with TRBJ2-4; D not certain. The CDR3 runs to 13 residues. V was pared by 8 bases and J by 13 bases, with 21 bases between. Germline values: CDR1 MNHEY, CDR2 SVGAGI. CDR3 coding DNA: TGTGCCAGCGGTGCGAAACTAATGCTTCGGCAGTACTTC. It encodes CASGAKLMLRQYF.

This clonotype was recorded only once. CDR3 DNA sequence: TGTGCCACCAGTGACCCGATACAGGGGGTACATACCCCACTCAATGAGCAGTACTTC. It is translated as CATSDPIQGVHTPLNEQYF. The genes are TRBV24-1 and TRBJ2-5, with TRBD1 matching over 8 bases. CDR3 length: 19 amino acids. Trimming at V came to 4 bases and at J to 11 bases, leaving 26 bases not matched to a gene. Germline-derived CDR1 and CDR2 are KGHDR and SFDVKD.

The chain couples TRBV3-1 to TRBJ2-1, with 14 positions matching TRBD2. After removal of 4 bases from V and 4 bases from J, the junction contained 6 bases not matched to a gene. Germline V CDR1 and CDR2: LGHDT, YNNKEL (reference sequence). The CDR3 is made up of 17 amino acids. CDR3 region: CASSPGLAGDMYNEQFF. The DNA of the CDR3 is TGTGCCAGCAGCCCGGGACTAGCGGGGGATATGTACAATGAGCAGTTCTTC.

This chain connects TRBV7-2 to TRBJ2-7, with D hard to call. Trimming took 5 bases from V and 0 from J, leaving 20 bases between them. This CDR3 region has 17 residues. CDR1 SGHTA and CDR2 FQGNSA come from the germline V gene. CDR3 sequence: CASSQNRRPPFSYEQYF. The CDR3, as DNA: TGTGCCAGCAGCCAAAACCGCAGGCCACCGTTCTCCTACGAGCAGTACTTC.

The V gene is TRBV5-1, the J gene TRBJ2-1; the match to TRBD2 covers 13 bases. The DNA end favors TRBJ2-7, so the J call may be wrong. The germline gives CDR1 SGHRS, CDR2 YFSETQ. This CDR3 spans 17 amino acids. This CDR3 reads CASSAEGLAGQYNEQYF. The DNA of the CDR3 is TGCGCCAGCAGCGCCGAGGGACTAGCGGGACAATACAATGAGCAGTACTTC.

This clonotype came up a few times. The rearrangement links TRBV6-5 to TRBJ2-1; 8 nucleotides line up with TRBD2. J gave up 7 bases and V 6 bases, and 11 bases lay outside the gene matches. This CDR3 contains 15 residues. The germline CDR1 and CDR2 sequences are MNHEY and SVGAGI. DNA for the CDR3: TGTGCCAGCAGGTCGTCGGGGGGGGTGAGGAATGAGCAGTTCTTC. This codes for CASRSSGGVRNEQFF.

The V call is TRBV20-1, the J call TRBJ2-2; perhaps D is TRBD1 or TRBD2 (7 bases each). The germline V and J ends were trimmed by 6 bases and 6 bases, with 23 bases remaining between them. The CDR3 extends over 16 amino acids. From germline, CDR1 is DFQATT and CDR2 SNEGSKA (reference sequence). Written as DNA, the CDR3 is TGCAGTGCCGTCTCCCAGGGGGGGCGGGACTCCGGGGAGCTGTTTTTT. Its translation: CSAVSQGGRDSGELFF.

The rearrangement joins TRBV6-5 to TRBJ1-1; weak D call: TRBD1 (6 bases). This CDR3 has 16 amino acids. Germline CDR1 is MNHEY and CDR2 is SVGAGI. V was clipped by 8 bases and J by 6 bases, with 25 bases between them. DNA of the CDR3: TGTGCCAGCTCCCTAAGGGGGGAATTTTTTGTCCCTGAAGCTTTCTTT. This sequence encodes CASSLRGEFFVPEAFF.

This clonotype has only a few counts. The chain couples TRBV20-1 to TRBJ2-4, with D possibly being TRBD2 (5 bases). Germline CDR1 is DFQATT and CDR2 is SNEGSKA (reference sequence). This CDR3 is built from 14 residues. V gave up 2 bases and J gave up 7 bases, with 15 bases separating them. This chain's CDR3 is CSARPMLSGNIQYF. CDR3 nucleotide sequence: TGCAGTGCTAGACCTATGCTTTCGGGGAACATTCAGTACTTC.

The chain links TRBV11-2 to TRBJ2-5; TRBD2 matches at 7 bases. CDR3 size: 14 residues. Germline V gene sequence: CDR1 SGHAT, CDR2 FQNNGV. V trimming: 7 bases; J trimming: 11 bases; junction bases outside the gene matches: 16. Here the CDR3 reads CASNRAGLDNEQYF. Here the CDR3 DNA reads TGTGCCAGCAACCGAGCGGGATTGGACAATGAGCAGTACTTC.

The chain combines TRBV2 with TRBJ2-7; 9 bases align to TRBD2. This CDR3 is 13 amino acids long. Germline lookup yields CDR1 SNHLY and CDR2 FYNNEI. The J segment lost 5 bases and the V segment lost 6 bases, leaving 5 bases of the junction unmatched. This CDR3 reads CASRLTSGNEQYF. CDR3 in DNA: TGTGCCAGCAGGCTGACTAGCGGTAACGAGCAGTACTTC.

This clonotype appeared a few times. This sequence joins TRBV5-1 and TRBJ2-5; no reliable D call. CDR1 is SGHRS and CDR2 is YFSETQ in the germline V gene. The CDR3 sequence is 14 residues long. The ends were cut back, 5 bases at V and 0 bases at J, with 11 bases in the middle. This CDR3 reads CASRIQSYQETQYF. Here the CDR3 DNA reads TGCGCCAGCAGGATCCAGTCGTACCAAGAGACCCAGTACTTC.

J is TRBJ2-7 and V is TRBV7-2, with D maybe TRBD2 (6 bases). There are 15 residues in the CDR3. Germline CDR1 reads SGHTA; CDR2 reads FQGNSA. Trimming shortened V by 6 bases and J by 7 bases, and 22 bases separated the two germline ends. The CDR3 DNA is TGTGCCAGCAGGGGGGGATCCCAGGGCTTTCGGGAGCAGTACTTC. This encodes CASRGGSQGFREQYF.

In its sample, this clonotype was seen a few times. CDR3 DNA: TGTGCCAGCAGTGAATTTACAGGGGCACCAACTTCTAACTATGGCTACACCTTC. This gives the protein CASSEFTGAPTSNYGYTF. The chain is built from TRBV25-1 and TRBJ1-2; TRBD1 aligns across 7 bases. The CDR3 covers 18 residues. J gave up 0 bases and V 1 base, and 11 bases lay outside the gene matches. CDR1 MGHDK and CDR2 SYGVNS come from the germline V gene.

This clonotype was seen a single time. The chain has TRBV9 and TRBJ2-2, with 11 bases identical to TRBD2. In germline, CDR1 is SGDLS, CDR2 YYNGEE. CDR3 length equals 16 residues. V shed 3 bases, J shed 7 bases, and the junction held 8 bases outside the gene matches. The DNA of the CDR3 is TGTGCCAGCAGCGCCCTCGGACTAGCGGGCGACGGGGAGCTGTTTTTT. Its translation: CASSALGLAGDGELFF.

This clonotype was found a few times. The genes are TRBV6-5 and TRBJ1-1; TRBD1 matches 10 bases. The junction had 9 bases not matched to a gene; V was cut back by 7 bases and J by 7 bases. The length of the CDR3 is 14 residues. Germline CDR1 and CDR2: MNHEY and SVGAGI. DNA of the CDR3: TGTGCCAGCACTACCGGGACAGGGGTTAGTGAAGCTTTCTTT. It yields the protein CASTTGTGVSEAFF.

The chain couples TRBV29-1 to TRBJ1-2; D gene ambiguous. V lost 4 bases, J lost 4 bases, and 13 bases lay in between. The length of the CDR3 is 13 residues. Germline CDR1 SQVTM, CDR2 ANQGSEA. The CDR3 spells CSVAQRLSYGYTF. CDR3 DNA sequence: TGCAGCGTTGCTCAGCGCTTAAGCTATGGCTACACCTTC.

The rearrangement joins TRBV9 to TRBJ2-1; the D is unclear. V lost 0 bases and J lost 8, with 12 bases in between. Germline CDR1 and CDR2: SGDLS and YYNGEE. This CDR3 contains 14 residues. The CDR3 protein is CASSVEPRSDEQFF. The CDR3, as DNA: TGTGCCAGCAGCGTAGAGCCCAGGTCCGATGAGCAGTTCTTC.

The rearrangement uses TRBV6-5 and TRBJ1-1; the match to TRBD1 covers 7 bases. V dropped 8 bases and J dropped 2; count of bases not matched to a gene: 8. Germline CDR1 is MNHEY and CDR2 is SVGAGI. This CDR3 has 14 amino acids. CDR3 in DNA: TGTGCCAGCTTCCCTGGACAGGCCAACACTGAAGCTTTCTTT. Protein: CASFPGQANTEAFF.

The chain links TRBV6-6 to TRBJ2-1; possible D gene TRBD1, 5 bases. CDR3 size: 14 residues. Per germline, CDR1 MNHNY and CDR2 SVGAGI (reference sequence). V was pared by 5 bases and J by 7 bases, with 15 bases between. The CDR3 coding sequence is TGTGCCAGCAGTACCACAGGTACTCAAAATGAGCAGTTCTTC. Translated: CASSTTGTQNEQFF.